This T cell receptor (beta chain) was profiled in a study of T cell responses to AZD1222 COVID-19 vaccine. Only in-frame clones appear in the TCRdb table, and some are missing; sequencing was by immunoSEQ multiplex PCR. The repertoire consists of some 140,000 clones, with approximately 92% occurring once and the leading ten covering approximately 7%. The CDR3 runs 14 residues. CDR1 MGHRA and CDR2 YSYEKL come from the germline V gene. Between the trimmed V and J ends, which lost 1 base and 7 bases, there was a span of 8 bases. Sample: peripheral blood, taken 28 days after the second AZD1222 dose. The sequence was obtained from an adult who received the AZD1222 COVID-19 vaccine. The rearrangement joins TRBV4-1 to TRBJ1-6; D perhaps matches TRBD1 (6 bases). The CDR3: CASSQGGLNSPLHF. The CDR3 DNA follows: TGCGCCAGCAGCCAAGGGGGGCTCAATTCACCCCTCCACTTT.